The rows below give T cell receptor beta chains drawn from one sample of a study of shared clonotypes between healthy human individuals. The repertoire was sequenced with immunoSEQ multiplex PCR; TCRdb's copy has only in-frame clones and lacks some. The sample has 1.5 million to 2.5 million clones, about 95% seen once. Sequencing was done on a sample of naive CD8+ T cells sorted from blood. All receptors come from a man between 18 and 35 years old in good health. CDR3s include the opening cysteine and the closing phenylalanine or tryptophan. Fields, in order: J gene, V gene, clone size, D gene, CDR3 protein, CDR3 DNA. A D gene is named only where the DNA matches it firmly. Not every row has a clone size; where given, it reads once, few, many or a size class.

TRBJ2-7,TRBV5-4,NA,TRBD2,CASSGGLAGVSSYEQYF,TGTGCCAGCAGCGGCGGACTAGCGGGGGTTAGCTCCTACGAGCAGTACTTC
TRBJ2-7,TRBV4-2,NA,TRBD2,CASSQEPVAGGLSYEQYF,TGTGCCAGCAGCCAAGAACCGGTAGCGGGGGGCCTCTCCTACGAGCAGTACTTC
TRBJ1-3,TRBV5-6,NA,NA,CASSLEEGWLDTIYF,TGTGCCAGCAGCCTGGAAGAGGGGTGGTTGGACACCATATATTTT
TRBJ2-3,TRBV28,NA,TRBD1,CASSFLHDLTGITDTQYF,TGTGCCAGCAGTTTTCTTCATGACCTGACAGGGATCACAGATACGCAGTATTTT
TRBJ1-2,TRBV5-1,NA,NA,CASSLVPGSEGYTF,TGCGCCAGCAGCTTGGTCCCGGGGTCGGAAGGCTACACCTTC
TRBJ1-5,TRBV2,few,NA,CASGLRSNQPQHF,TGTGCCAGCGGCCTTAGGAGCAATCAGCCCCAGCATTTT
TRBJ2-7,TRBV9,NA,NA,CASSVGIGGYEQYF,TGTGCCAGCAGCGTAGGGATTGGGGGCTACGAGCAGTACTTC
TRBJ2-3,TRBV5-5,NA,NA,CASSWGDGTTDTQYF,TGTGCCAGCAGCTGGGGGGACGGGACCACAGATACGCAGTATTTT
TRBJ2-7,TRBV5-4,once,TRBD2,CASSFSGIDEQYF,TGTGCCAGCAGCTTTAGCGGGATAGACGAGCAGTACTTC
TRBJ2-3,TRBV11-2,once,NA,CASSLRDPTDTQYF,TGTGCCAGCAGCCTGCGGGATCCGACAGATACGCAGTATTTT
TRBJ1-5,TRBV27,NA,TRBD1,CASSATGGNQPQHF,TGTGCCAGCAGTGCGACAGGGGGGAATCAGCCCCAGCATTTT
TRBJ1-3,TRBV28,NA,NA,CASSPWTEDGNTIYF,TGTGCCAGCAGTCCCTGGACCGAGGACGGAAACACCATATATTTT
TRBJ2-1,TRBV7-8,NA,TRBD2,CASSFLLAGEVYNEQFF,TGTGCCAGCAGCTTTCTTTTAGCGGGAGAGGTCTACAATGAGCAGTTCTTC
TRBJ1-1,TRBV28,once,NA,CASTPEGPGGLRNTEAFF,TGTGCCAGCACCCCCGAGGGTCCAGGAGGGCTTCGGAACACTGAAGCTTTCTTT
TRBJ2-3,TRBV13,once,TRBD2,CASSSNIPSGVDTQYF,TGTGCCAGCAGCTCTAATATCCCTAGCGGGGTAGATACGCAGTATTTT
TRBJ1-2,TRBV5-8,few,NA,CASSLEGRNYGYTF,TGTGCCAGCAGCTTGGAAGGGAGAAACTATGGCTACACCTTC
TRBJ2-1,TRBV4-3,NA,TRBD2,CASSQSGASGPSYNEQFF,TGCGCCAGCAGCCAGAGTGGGGCTAGCGGGCCATCCTACAATGAGCAGTTCTTC
TRBJ2-7,TRBV2,NA,NA,CASRTITSYEQYF,TGTGCCAGCAGGACAATTACAAGCTACGAGCAGTACTTC